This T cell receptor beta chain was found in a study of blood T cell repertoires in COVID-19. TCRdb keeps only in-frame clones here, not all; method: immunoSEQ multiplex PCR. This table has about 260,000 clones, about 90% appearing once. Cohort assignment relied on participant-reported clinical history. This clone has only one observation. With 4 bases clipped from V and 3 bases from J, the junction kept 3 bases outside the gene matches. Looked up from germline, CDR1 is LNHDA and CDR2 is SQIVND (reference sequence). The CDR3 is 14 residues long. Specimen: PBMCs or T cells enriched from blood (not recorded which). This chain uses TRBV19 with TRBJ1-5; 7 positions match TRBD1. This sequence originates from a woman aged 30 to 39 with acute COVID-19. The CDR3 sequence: CASSTGTVNQPQHF. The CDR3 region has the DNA TGTGCCAGTAGTACCGGGACAGTCAATCAGCCCCAGCATTTT.